A selection of T cell receptor beta chains follows, all from one sample in a study of graft-versus-host responses after intestinal transplantation. No cognate antigen is known for these TCRs. Method: immunoSEQ multiplex PCR; TCRdb's copy keeps in-frame clones and lacks some. This sample has under 140,000 clones; around 93% occur once, and the top ten carry roughly 0.5%. This specimen was unstimulated CD8+ T cells sorted from spleen or lymph node cells, taken before intestinal transplant. The source is a human donor who received an intestinal transplant. CDR3s leave out the opening cysteine and the closing phenylalanine or tryptophan. Fields, in order: CDR3 protein, V gene, J gene.

CDR3 protein: ASSLGGEEQY
V gene: TRBV27
J gene: TRBJ2-7

CDR3 protein: ASSSPGLTYEQY
V gene: TRBV19
J gene: TRBJ2-7

CDR3 protein: ATANPLAGVYEQY
V gene: TRBV15
J gene: TRBJ2-7

CDR3 protein: AWRTGIGITGNEQF
V gene: TRBV30
J gene: TRBJ2-1

CDR3 protein: ASRPGRLTGELF
V gene: TRBV11-2
J gene: TRBJ2-2

CDR3 protein: AISEFKAGAKVLNEQF
V gene: TRBV10-3
J gene: TRBJ2-1

CDR3 protein: ASSQVRLAGDNEQF
V gene: TRBV4-2
J gene: TRBJ2-1

CDR3 protein: ASSVSGMGGEQY
V gene: TRBV9
J gene: TRBJ2-7

CDR3 protein: ASSFNSNQPQH
V gene: TRBV6-1
J gene: TRBJ1-5

CDR3 protein: ASSYGRSSYNEQF
V gene: TRBV6-5
J gene: TRBJ2-1

CDR3 protein: ASSQARGSYEQY
V gene: TRBV4-1
J gene: TRBJ2-7

CDR3 protein: ASSLAAVVGPQLYNEQF
V gene: TRBV7-6
J gene: TRBJ2-1

CDR3 protein: ASSPPGNGADEQY
V gene: TRBV4-2
J gene: TRBJ2-7

CDR3 protein: AIRTSGPPYEQY
V gene: TRBV10-3
J gene: TRBJ2-7